Sequencing of this T cell receptor (beta chain) was carried out in a study of control samples from healthy donors and cancer patients (dated by TCRdb to the early 2020s). Preparation of the library involved the immunoSEQ multiplex PCR assay. The source is immuneACCESS, and TCRdb retained only in-frame sequences with V and J called. Part of the clones is not carried over; for the studies checked, unresolved V genes explain less than half of this, and the remainder is unexplained. For this sample there are over 150,000 clones; around 94% appear just once. The ten largest clones represent around 15% of the sample. Turning to this clone: What antigen it recognizes has not been identified. It has no much larger one-base neighbor in the sample; base qualities were not kept.

Relative to germline, V is missing 5 bases and J is missing 3 bases, with 1 base of the junction outside any gene match. CDR1 SGHTA and CDR2 FQGNSA are derived from the germline V gene. Spanning cysteine to phenylalanine, the CDR3 consists of 12 amino acids. Left in the record is the CDR3 DNA by itself, 36 bases read in frame from the first base. Material: PBMCs. This receptor chain uses TRBV7-2 and TRBJ2-7, with 7 middle bases fitting TRBD2. This receptor was identified in a man in his sixties with colorectal cancer. CDR3 sequence: CASSGDYYEQYF. The sequenced DNA: TGTGCCAGCAGCGGGGACTACTACGAGCAGTACTTC.